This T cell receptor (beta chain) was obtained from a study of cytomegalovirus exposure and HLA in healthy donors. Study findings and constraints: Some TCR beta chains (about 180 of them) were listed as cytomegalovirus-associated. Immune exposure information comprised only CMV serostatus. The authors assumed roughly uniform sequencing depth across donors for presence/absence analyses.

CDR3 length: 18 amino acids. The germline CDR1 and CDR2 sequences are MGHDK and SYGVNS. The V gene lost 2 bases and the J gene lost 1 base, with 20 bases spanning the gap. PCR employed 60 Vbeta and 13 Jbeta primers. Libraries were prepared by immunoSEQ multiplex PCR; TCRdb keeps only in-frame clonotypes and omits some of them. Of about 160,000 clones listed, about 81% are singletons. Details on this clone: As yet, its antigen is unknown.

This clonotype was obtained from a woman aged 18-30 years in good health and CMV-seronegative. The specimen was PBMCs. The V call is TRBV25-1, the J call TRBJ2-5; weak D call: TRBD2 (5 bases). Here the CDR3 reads CASSEDGKKTVSQETQYF. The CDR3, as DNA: TGTGCCAGCAGTGAAGACGGGAAAAAAACAGTCTCCCAAGAGACCCAGTACTTC.